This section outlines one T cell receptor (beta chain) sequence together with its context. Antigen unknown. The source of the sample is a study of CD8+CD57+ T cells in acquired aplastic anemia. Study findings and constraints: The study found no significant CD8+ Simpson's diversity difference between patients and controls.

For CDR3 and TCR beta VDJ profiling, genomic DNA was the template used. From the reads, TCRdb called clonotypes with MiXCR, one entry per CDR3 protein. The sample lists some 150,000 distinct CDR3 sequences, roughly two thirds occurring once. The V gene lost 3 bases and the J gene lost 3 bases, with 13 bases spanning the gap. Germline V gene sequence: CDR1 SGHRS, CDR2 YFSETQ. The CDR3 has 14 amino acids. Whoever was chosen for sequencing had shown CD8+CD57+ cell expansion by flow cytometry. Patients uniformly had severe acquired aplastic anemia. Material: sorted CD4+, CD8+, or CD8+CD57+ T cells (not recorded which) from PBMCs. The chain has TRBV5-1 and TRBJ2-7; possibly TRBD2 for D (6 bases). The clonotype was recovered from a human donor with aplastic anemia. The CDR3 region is CASSSGDQGYEQYF. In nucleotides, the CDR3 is TGCGCCAGCAGCTCGGGGGACCAGGGCTACGAGCAGTACTTC.